Shown below are 9 T cell receptor beta chains from a single sample sequenced in a study of sequential checkpoint blockade in melanoma. Treatment reported: randomized to nivolumab then ipilimumab (arm A) or the reverse (arm B). The table came from immunoSEQ multiplex PCR; TCRdb's copy has only in-frame clones and leaves some out. Of almost 300 clones listed, around 20% are singletons. Sequencing used tumor tissue (inferred from file names), obtained from a patient given nivolumab and ipilimumab in sequence. The receptors here all came from a human donor with melanoma.

The chain has TRBV5-1 and TRBJ1-2; 9 bases fit TRBD1. Germline V gene sequence: CDR1 SGHRS, CDR2 YFSETQ. The trim removed 4 bases at V and 9 bases at J, leaving 13 bases unmatched. The CDR3 loop spans 15 amino acids. CDR3 region: CASSHKGQGWGSYTF. CDR3 DNA sequence: TGCGCCAGCAGCCACAAGGGACAGGGATGGGGAAGCTACACCTTC.

This clone has a handful of counts. V usage is TRBV11-3 and J usage is TRBJ2-5; TRBD1 matches 12 bases. The length of the CDR3 is 16 residues. V gave up 2 bases and J gave up 5 bases; unmatched junction bases: 6. Germline assignment: CDR1 SGHNT and CDR2 YENEEA. The CDR3 reads CASSLRDRGLGETQYF. The CDR3 DNA sequence: TGTGCCAGCAGCTTACGGGACAGGGGGCTGGGGGAGACCCAGTACTTC. The full variable domain, its missing parts supplied by reference TRBV11-3 and TRBJ2-5, is EAGVVQSPRYKIIEKKQPVAFWCNPISGHNTLYWYLQNLGQGPELLIRYENEEAVDDSQLPKDRFSAERLKGVDSTLKIQPAELGDSAVYLCASSLRDRGLGETQYFGPGTRLLVL.

The chain has TRBV11-3 and TRBJ1-4, with 8 bases that match TRBD1. Germline V gives CDR1 SGHNT, CDR2 YENEEA. The V gene end was trimmed by 5 bases and the J gene end by 6 bases; junction bases not matched to a gene: 20. The CDR3 extends over 19 amino acids. Here the CDR3 reads CASSLTRRQGAVGDEKLFF. The DNA of the CDR3 is TGTGCCAGCAGCCTCACGAGACGGCAGGGGGCTGTCGGGGATGAAAAACTGTTTTTT.

This clone was seen a single time. The CDR3 DNA reads TGTGCCACCAGCAGAGCCAAGACAGGGGGGTATGGCTACACCTTC. It translates to CATSRAKTGGYGYTF. The rearrangement joins TRBV15 to TRBJ1-2; the match to TRBD1 covers 9 bases. The CDR3 has 15 residues. CDR1 and CDR2 (germline): LNHNV, YYDKDF (reference sequence). The V gene end was trimmed by 1 base and the J gene end by 5 bases; junction bases not matched to a gene: 5. The full variable domain, rest sourced from reference TRBV15 and TRBJ1-2, is DAMVIQNPRYQVTQFGKPVTLSCSQTLNHNVMYWYQQKSSQAPKLLFHYYDKDFNNEADTPDNFQSRRPNTSFCFLDIRSPGLGDTAMYLCATSRAKTGGYGYTFGSGTRLTVV.

The genes are TRBV11-3 and TRBJ1-5; D is possibly TRBD1 (5 bases). The CDR3 spans 16 residues. The V and J ends lost 3 bases and 6 bases respectively, with 18 bases between them. CDR1 SGHNT and CDR2 YENEEA come from the germline V gene. The CDR3 DNA sequence: TGTGCCAGCAGCTTGGGACCGACGATGGGGGGTCAGCCCCAGCATTTT. Translating it yields CASSLGPTMGGQPQHF.

This clone ranks as large. V gene TRBV30 combines with J gene TRBJ2-5; no clear D gene. The CDR3 contains 14 residues. V was cut by 5 bases and J by 2 bases, with 15 bases left in between. The germline V gene has CDR1 GTSNPN and CDR2 SVGIG (reference sequence). The CDR3 sequence is CAWAPLTVQETQYF. DNA of the CDR3: TGTGCCTGGGCCCCGCTTACAGTACAAGAGACCCAGTACTTC.

This clone is labeled large (0.1 to 1%). The chain carries TRBV11-3 and TRBJ2-7, with unresolved D. Germline CDR1 and CDR2: SGHNT and YENEEA. Trimming left V 5 bases short and J 1 base short, with 12 bases between. This CDR3 comprises 14 residues. This chain's CDR3 is CASSPRHKSYEQYF. The CDR3 nucleotides are TGTGCCAGCAGCCCGCGACACAAGTCCTACGAGCAGTACTTC.

This clone has a single count. The chain couples TRBV19 to TRBJ2-1, with 8 bases aligning to TRBD1. The V segment lost 3 bases and the J segment 12 bases; nucleotides outside the gene matches: 7. Germline-derived CDR1 and CDR2 are LNHDA and SQIVND (reference sequence). There are 13 residues in the CDR3. The CDR3 nucleotides read TGTGCCAGTAGTATTGCAGGGGGCGGTGTGCAGTTCTTC. Its protein product is CASSIAGGGVQFF.

The chain uses TRBV6-8 and TRBJ1-4; no clear D gene. This CDR3 is built from 18 residues. CDR1 is MNHGY, CDR2 SAAAGT, per germline. Trimming removed 5 bases from V and 5 bases from J, with 24 bases in between. The CDR3 DNA follows: TGTGCCAGCAGTGACTGTCCAAGTCTCCTAGTCGACAATGAAAAACTGTTTTTT. This gives the protein CASSDCPSLLVDNEKLFF.